Below, 21 T cell receptor beta chains from the same sample are listed, as sequenced in a study of Graves' ophthalmopathy and Graves' hyperthyroidism. TCR beta CDR3 amplification used RNA transcripts. HTBI-primed RT-PCR formed the first round, and a multiplex PCR formed the second. TCRdb used MiXCR to reprocess the multiplex PCR reads, holding one entry per CDR3 protein. Found here are over a million distinct CDR3 sequences, about 35% of them singletons; the top ten hold 8.5% to 14%. The sequencing input was peripheral blood or thyroid tissue (not recorded which). These receptors came from an adult man with Graves' hyperthyroidism.

The chain is built from TRBV20-1 and TRBJ1-4; D remains ambiguous. Trimming removed 3 bases from V and 0 bases from J, with 8 bases in between. Germline V CDR1 and CDR2: DFQATT, SNEGSKA (reference sequence). The CDR3 covers 14 residues. The CDR3 loop reads CSARPPSTNEKLFF. The CDR3 DNA is TGCAGTGCTAGGCCACCCTCAACTAATGAAAAACTGTTTTTT.

This clonotype was found many times. This chain connects TRBV7-8 to TRBJ2-5, with a tentative D call TRBD2 (6 bases). The V gene lost 0 bases and the J gene lost 4 bases, with 6 bases spanning the gap. Germline V gene lookup returns CDR1 SGHVS and CDR2 FQNEAQ. The CDR3 has 13 amino acids. CDR3 protein: CASSLASGETQYF. CDR3 bases: TGTGCCAGCAGCTTAGCTAGCGGAGAGACCCAGTACTTC.

This clonotype was observed many times. The chain carries TRBV9 and TRBJ1-1; weak D call: TRBD1 (5 bases). Germline CDR1 reads SGDLS; CDR2 reads YYNGEE. The CDR3 contains 14 residues. V gave up 0 bases and J gave up 5 bases, with 11 bases separating them. DNA of the CDR3: TGTGCCAGCAGCGTAGGTTCAGGGATTACTGAAGCTTTCTTT. This sequence encodes CASSVGSGITEAFF.

The chain's CDR3 is CASSEWAGGSYNEQFF. The DNA of the CDR3 is TGTGCCAGCAGTGAATGGGCGGGAGGGTCCTACAATGAGCAGTTCTTC. The rearrangement uses TRBV25-1 and TRBJ2-5; 9 nucleotides line up with TRBD2. The J call is uncertain, as TRBJ2-1 better fits the DNA end. The CDR3 covers 16 residues. Germline V lookup: CDR1 MGHDK, CDR2 SYGVNS.

There are a few counts of this clonotype. V gene TRBV12-3 or TRBV12-4 combines with J gene TRBJ2-7; perhaps TRBD2 as D (7 bases). This CDR3 is 13 amino acids long. V was cut by 6 bases and J by 4 bases, with 13 bases left in between. CDR3 residues: CASSKGGRYEQYF. The CDR3 bases are TGTGCCAGCAGCAAGGGGGGGCGGTACGAGCAGTACTTC.

Only a few counts were recorded for this clonotype. The CDR3 DNA reads TGTGCCTGGGCCACAGCGGGGGGGCCTCGGGAAGAGACCCAGTACTTC. Encoded protein: CAWATAGGPREETQYF. The rearrangement links TRBV30 to TRBJ2-5, with 10 bases fitting TRBD2. V shed 5 bases, J shed 3 bases, and the junction held 12 bases outside the gene matches. The CDR3 extends over 16 amino acids. Germline lookup yields CDR1 GTSNPN and CDR2 SVGIG (reference sequence).

The chain carries TRBV15 and TRBJ2-5; maybe TRBD1 (6 bases). The CDR3 has 14 residues. The V and J ends lost 1 base and 5 bases respectively, with 11 bases between them. Per germline, CDR1 LNHNV and CDR2 YYDKDF (reference sequence). This CDR3 reads CATSRAAGAETQYF. The CDR3, as DNA: TGTGCCACCAGCAGAGCGGCAGGGGCGGAGACCCAGTACTTC.

This clonotype has at least ten counts. The chain is built from TRBV6-5 and TRBJ1-6; 7 bases are a match to TRBD1. The junction had 7 bases not matched to a gene; V was cut back by 1 base and J by 7 bases. This CDR3 has 16 amino acids. The germline CDR1 and CDR2 sequences are MNHEY and SVGAGI. CDR3 DNA sequence: TGTGCCAGCAGTTACTTGGAGGGGGCCGTGAATTCACCCCTCCACTTT. This codes for CASSYLEGAVNSPLHF.

The gene calls are TRBV20-1 and TRBJ2-5, with D possibly TRBD2 on 5 matching bases. CDR3 length: 14 residues. In germline, CDR1 is DFQATT, CDR2 SNEGSKA (reference sequence). Deletions cut 3 bases from V and 1 base from J, with 12 bases between. Here the CDR3 reads CSARVGVSQETQYF. The CDR3, as DNA: TGCAGTGCTAGGGTCGGGGTGAGCCAAGAGACCCAGTACTTC.

This clonotype has a handful of counts. CDR3 amino acids: CAISYSSGQAAPEAFF. CDR3 coding DNA: TGTGCCATCAGTTACTCTAGTGGGCAGGCCGCTCCTGAAGCTTTCTTT. This chain connects TRBV10-3 to TRBJ1-1; D gene unclear. This CDR3 spans 16 amino acids. CDR1 is ENHRY, CDR2 SYGVKD, per germline. V was pared by 5 bases and J by 6 bases, with 22 bases between.

This clonotype was found many times. V and J are TRBV2 and TRBJ2-2, with D perhaps TRBD2 (6 bases). There are 14 residues in the CDR3. V lost 4 bases, J lost 4 bases, and 10 bases lay in between. Per the germline V gene, CDR1 is SNHLY and CDR2 is FYNNEI. CDR3 residues: CASSVAGRTGELFF. The CDR3 nucleotides read TGTGCCAGCAGTGTGGCGGGACGCACCGGGGAGCTGTTTTTT.

This clonotype was seen a few times. Since a much larger clone is just one base distant, this may be a read error. The chain uses TRBV10-3 and TRBJ2-7; D gene uncertain. The V end was cut by 5 bases, the J end by 2 bases, with 10 bases between. The CDR3 is made up of 13 amino acids. Germline CDR1 is ENHRY and CDR2 is SYGVKD. The CDR3 sequence is CAISSAITYEQYF. The CDR3 DNA follows: TGTGCCATCAGTAGTGCCATTACCTACGAGCAGTACTTC.

The rearrangement links TRBV7-2 to TRBJ1-1; tentative D call: TRBD1 (5 bases). The germline V gene has CDR1 SGHTA and CDR2 FQGNSA. CDR3 length: 15 amino acids. V dropped 3 bases and J dropped 4 bases, with 15 bases sitting between them. This CDR3 is CASSFLTASGTEAFF. The CDR3 DNA reads TGTGCCAGCAGCTTTTTGACAGCATCGGGCACTGAAGCTTTCTTT.

This clonotype appeared a few times. This chain links TRBV12-3 or TRBV12-4 with TRBJ2-7; D call uncertain. CDR3 length: 15 amino acids. V lost 5 bases to trimming and J lost 1 base, with 15 bases between them. CDR3 amino acids: CASSGDSVASYEQYF. The CDR3 nucleotides read TGTGCCAGCAGTGGTGACTCCGTAGCATCCTACGAGCAGTACTTC.

There are many counts of this clonotype. The CDR3 protein is CSAPLQGNTEAFF. DNA of the CDR3: TGCAGTGCCCCACTGCAGGGGAACACTGAAGCTTTCTTT. The rearrangement joins TRBV20-1 to TRBJ1-1; a possible D gene is TRBD1 (5 bases). Trimming took off 6 bases at V and 1 base at J, with 12 bases between the two ends. Germline V gives CDR1 DFQATT, CDR2 SNEGSKA (reference sequence). The CDR3 covers 13 residues.

The chain has TRBV9 and TRBJ1-5, with 9 nucleotides matching TRBD1. Germline V gives CDR1 SGDLS, CDR2 YYNGEE. The CDR3 extends over 16 amino acids. The ends lost 4 bases at V and 3 bases at J; junction bases unmatched: 8. The CDR3 DNA reads TGTGCCAGCAGCCAAGGGACAGGGAGACCCAATCAGCCCCAGCATTTT. This gives the protein CASSQGTGRPNQPQHF.

The chain links TRBV29-1 to TRBJ2-7, with TRBD2 matching over 10 bases. Per the germline V gene, CDR1 is SQVTM and CDR2 is ANQGSEA. V lost 1 base, J lost 2 bases, and 2 bases stayed unmatched. This CDR3 comprises 14 residues. This chain's CDR3 is CSVEGGTSAYEQYF. CDR3 DNA: TGCAGCGTTGAAGGCGGGACTAGCGCCTACGAGCAGTACTTC.

This clonotype appeared many times. The V call is TRBV7-9, the J call TRBJ1-6; D remains unclear. CDR1 is SEHNR and CDR2 is FQNEAQ in the germline V gene (reference sequence). Trimming took off 9 bases at V and 5 bases at J, with 14 bases between the two ends. The CDR3 is made up of 14 amino acids. The chain's CDR3 is CASSGNMNNSPLHF. CDR3 coding DNA: TGTGCCAGTTCTGGGAATATGAATAATTCACCCCTCCACTTT.

This clonotype was observed at least ten times. A clone one base away is much larger, so this may be a read error. The chain recombines TRBV2 with TRBJ1-5; D is unclear. V was trimmed by 3 bases and J by 1 base, leaving 4 bases between them. The CDR3 length is 13 residues. Germline V gene sequence: CDR1 SNHLY, CDR2 FYNNEI. The CDR3: CASSEVSNQPQHF. The DNA of the CDR3 is TGTGCCAGCAGTGAGGTGAGCAATCAGCCCCAGCATTTT.

At least ten counts were recorded for this clonotype. V and J are TRBV7-2 and TRBJ2-5; D not resolved. V lost 1 base and J lost 0, with 9 bases in between. Germline V lookup: CDR1 SGHTA, CDR2 FQGNSA. The CDR3 length is 15 residues. The CDR3 spells CASSLVGSHQETQYF. The CDR3 bases are TGTGCCAGCAGCTTAGTTGGGTCCCACCAAGAGACCCAGTACTTC.

This clonotype has at least ten counts. This sequence joins TRBV24-1 and TRBJ2-2, with 9 bases fitting TRBD1. The CDR3 loop spans 14 amino acids. The germline gives CDR1 KGHDR, CDR2 SFDVKD. V lost 8 bases to trimming and J lost 4 bases; unmatched junction nucleotides: 4. CDR3 coding DNA: TGTGCCACCAAAGGGACAGGGACCACCGGGGAGCTGTTTTTT. As protein: CATKGTGTTGELFF.